The 8 T cell receptor beta chains reported below all come from one sample, sequenced in a study of blood T cells in healthy people across ages. A J-beta primer mix and a sample-barcoded 5' primer were used in a second PCR of roughly 7 to 12 cycles. TCRdb re-analysed the 5' RACE reads in MiXCR, keeping a single row per CDR3 protein. Here the sample spans some 760,000 distinct CDR3 sequences, roughly 25% being singletons. These data were likewise used in another study, on T cells of mothers and their children.

The sequenced material came from blood. These receptors were collected from a boy younger than 18 in good health.

As regards this clonotype: At one end the junction does not follow the germline gene, possibly because of a read error. The V call is TRBV14, the J call TRBJ2-5, with D possibly matching TRBD1 (5 bases). This CDR3 is built from 12 residues. The germline V gene has CDR1 SGHDN and CDR2 FVKESK. For the CDR3, the DNA is TGTGCCGGCAGGGCATACCAAGAGACCCAGTACTTC. This codes for CAGRAYQETQYF.

This clonotype was seen a handful of times. The chain recombines TRBV12-3 or TRBV12-4 with TRBJ2-5; 7 nucleotides align to TRBD1. The ends lost 4 bases at V and 5 bases at J; junction bases unmatched: 10. This CDR3 has 15 residues. CDR3 residues: CASSSARGGMETQYF. The CDR3 DNA is TGTGCCAGCAGTTCAGCGCGAGGGGGCATGGAGACCCAGTACTTC.

About this clonotype itself: Without the conserved terminal phenylalanine or tryptophan, this CDR3 likely stems from a read error. The chain is built from TRBV6-5 and TRBJ2-6; D is unclear. The germline V and J ends were trimmed by 6 bases and 4 bases, with 10 bases remaining between them. This CDR3 spans 14 amino acids. Germline CDR1 and CDR2: MNHEY and SVGAGI. Here the CDR3 reads CASSPNDGANVLTL. The DNA for the CDR3 is TGTGCCAGCAGCCCTAACGACGGGGCCAACGTCCTGACTCTC.

The CDR3 reads CASSYQDAASWTGELFF. The CDR3 bases are TGTGCCAGCAGTTACCAGGACGCTGCCTCTTGGACCGGGGAGCTGTTTTTT. The V gene is TRBV6-5, the J gene TRBJ2-2, with D unresolved. The V end lost 2 bases, the J end lost 5 bases, and 18 bases lay between the germline ends. CDR1 and CDR2 (germline): MNHEY, SVGAGI. This CDR3 has 17 amino acids.

The chain employs TRBV5-1 and TRBJ1-2; the D is unclear. There are 15 residues in the CDR3. Germline V gives CDR1 SGHRS, CDR2 YFSETQ. V was shortened by 0 bases and J by 4 bases, with 13 bases between the two germline ends. In DNA form, the CDR3 reads TGCGCCAGCAGCTTGGAGTCGGAATTGGGCTATGGCTACACCTTC. Translated, it gives CASSLESELGYGYTF. Based on the CDR3 plus reference TRBV5-1 and TRBJ1-2, the full variable domain is KAGVTQTPRYLIKTRGQQVTLSCSPISGHRSVSWYQQTPGQGLQFLFEYFSETQRNKGNFPGRFSGRQFSNSRSEMNVSTLELGDSALYLCASSLESELGYGYTFGSGTRLTVV.

The genes are TRBV29-1 and TRBJ1-2, with 9 positions matching TRBD1. CDR1 is SQVTM and CDR2 is ANQGSEA in the germline V gene. The length of the CDR3 is 13 residues. The trim removed 4 bases at V and 8 bases at J, leaving 8 bases unmatched. This CDR3 reads CSVAQQGASGYTF. CDR3 DNA sequence: TGCAGCGTTGCTCAACAGGGGGCAAGCGGCTACACCTTC. Drawing the rest from reference TRBV29-1 and TRBJ1-2, the complete variable domain is SAVISQKPSRDICQRGTSLTIQCQVDSQVTMMFWYRQQPGQSLTLIATANQGSEATYESGFVIDKFPISRPNLTFSTLTVSNMSPEDSSIYLCSVAQQGASGYTFGSGTRLTVV.

This chain connects TRBV2 to TRBJ2-7; TRBD1 agrees at 7 bases. The length of the CDR3 is 14 residues. Germline loops: CDR1 SNHLY, CDR2 FYNNEI. The J segment lost 0 bases and the V segment lost 10 bases, leaving 9 bases of the junction unmatched. The CDR3 here is CAIAGTASSYEQYF. For the CDR3, the DNA is TGTGCCATAGCTGGGACAGCGAGCTCCTACGAGCAGTACTTC.

The chain joins TRBV14 to TRBJ2-5, with unresolved D. Between the trimmed V and J ends, which lost 5 bases and 9 bases, there was a span of 10 bases. Germline V gene data show CDR1 as SGHDN and CDR2 as FVKESK. There are 11 residues in the CDR3. The CDR3 protein is CASSAVQAQYF. The CDR3 DNA reads as TGTGCCAGCAGCGCCGTCCAGGCCCAGTACTTC.